This T cell receptor (beta chain) was identified during a study of OX40 agonist ivuxolimab in advanced cancers. The CDR3 loop spans 15 amino acids. The germline CDR1 and CDR2 sequences are SEHNR and FQNEAQ (reference sequence). V dropped 5 bases and J dropped 1 base, with 11 bases sitting between them. Measured with immunoSEQ multiplex PCR; TCRdb has only the in-frame clones, and not every one. The table has tens of thousands of clones, 65% to 90% seen once. The rearrangement links TRBV7-9 to TRBJ2-2, with D uncertain. This receptor was identified in an adult with an advanced solid tumor such as melanoma, head and neck, liver or kidney cancer. Source: CD4+ or CD8+ T cells sorted from blood, taken in a trial of the OX40 agonist ivuxolimab. CDR3 protein: CASSPETKNTGELFF. CDR3 DNA sequence: TGTGCCAGCAGCCCGGAGACAAAGAACACCGGGGAGCTGTTTTTT. Together with reference TRBV7-9 and TRBJ2-2, the CDR3 gives the full variable domain: DTGVSQNPRHKITKRGQNVTFRCDPISEHNRLYWYRQTLGQGPEFLTYFQNEAQLEKSRLLSDRFSAERPKGSFSTLEIQRTEQGDSAMYLCASSPETKNTGELFFGEGSRLTVL.